The clone carrying this T cell receptor (beta chain) was found a few times. As yet, its antigen is unknown. The source of the sample is a study of blood T cells in healthy people across ages. General study points: Estimated diversity across one million T cells was deemed an underestimate.

The CDR3 loop spans 14 amino acids. V was trimmed by 0 bases and J by 2 bases, leaving 7 bases between them. CDR1 and CDR2 (germline): SGHRS, YFSETQ. Then a second PCR, running roughly 6 to 12 cycles, was carried out with a sample-barcoded 5' primer and a J-beta primer mix. TCRdb analysed the 5' RACE reads with MiXCR anew, one entry per CDR3 protein. The top ten hold around a fifth of the sample, which has just under 750,000 distinct CDR3 sequences, around a fifth seen once. This receptor was taken from a man between 65 and 85 years old in good health. The rearrangement joins TRBV5-1 to TRBJ2-3, with D hard to call. The source material was blood. CDR3 sequence reads: CASSLDPDTDTQYF. The DNA for the CDR3 is TGCGCCAGCAGCTTGGACCCAGACACAGATACGCAGTATTTT.